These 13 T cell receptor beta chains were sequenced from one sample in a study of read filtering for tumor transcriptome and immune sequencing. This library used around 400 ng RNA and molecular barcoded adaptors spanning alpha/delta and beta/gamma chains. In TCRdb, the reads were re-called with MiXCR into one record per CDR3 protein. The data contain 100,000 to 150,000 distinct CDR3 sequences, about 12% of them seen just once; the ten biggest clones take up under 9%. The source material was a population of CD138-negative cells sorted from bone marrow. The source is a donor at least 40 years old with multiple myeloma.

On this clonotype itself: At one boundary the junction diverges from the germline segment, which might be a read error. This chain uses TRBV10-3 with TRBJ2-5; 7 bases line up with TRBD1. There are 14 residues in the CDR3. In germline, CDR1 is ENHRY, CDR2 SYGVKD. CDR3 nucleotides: TGTGCCCTCAGAGATGACAGGGTCGGGGAGACCCAGTACTTC. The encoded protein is CALRDDRVGETQYF.

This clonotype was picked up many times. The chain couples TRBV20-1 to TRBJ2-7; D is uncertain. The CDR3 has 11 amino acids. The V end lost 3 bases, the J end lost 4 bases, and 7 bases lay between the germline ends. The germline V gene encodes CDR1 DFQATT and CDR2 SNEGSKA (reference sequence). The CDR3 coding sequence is TGCAGTGCTAGGACCGGGTACGAGCAGTACTTC. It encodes CSARTGYEQYF.

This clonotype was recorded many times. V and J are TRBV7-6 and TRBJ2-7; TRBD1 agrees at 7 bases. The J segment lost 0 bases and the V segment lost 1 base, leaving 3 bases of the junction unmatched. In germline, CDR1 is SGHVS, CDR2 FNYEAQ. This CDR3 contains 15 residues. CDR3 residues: CASSLGTGSSYEQYF. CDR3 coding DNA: TGTGCCAGCAGCTTAGGGACAGGCAGCTCCTACGAGCAGTACTTC.

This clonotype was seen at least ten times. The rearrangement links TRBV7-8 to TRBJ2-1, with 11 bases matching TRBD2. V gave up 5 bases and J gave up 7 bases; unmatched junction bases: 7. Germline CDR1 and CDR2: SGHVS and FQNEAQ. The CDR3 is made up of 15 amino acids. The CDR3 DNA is TGTGCCAGCAGCCTGCTAGCGGGAGGTTTGAATGAGCAGTTCTTC. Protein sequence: CASSLLAGGLNEQFF.

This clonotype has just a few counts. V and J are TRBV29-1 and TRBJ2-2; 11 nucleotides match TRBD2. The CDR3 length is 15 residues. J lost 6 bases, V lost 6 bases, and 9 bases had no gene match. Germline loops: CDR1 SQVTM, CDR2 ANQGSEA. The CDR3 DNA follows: TGCAGCGTGTTAACTAGCGGGAGTATAGCCGGGGAGCTGTTTTTT. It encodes CSVLTSGSIAGELFF.

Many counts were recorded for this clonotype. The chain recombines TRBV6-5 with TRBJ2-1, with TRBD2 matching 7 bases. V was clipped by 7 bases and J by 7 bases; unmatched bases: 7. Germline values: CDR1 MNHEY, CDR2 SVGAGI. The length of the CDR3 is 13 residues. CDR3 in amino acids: CASTTGTKNEQFF. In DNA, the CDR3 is TGTGCCAGCACCACCGGGACTAAAAATGAGCAGTTCTTC.

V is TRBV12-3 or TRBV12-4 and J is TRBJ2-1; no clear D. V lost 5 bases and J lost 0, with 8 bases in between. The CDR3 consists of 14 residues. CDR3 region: CASSPDSSYNEQFF. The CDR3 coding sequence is TGTGCCAGCAGTCCCGATAGCTCCTACAATGAGCAGTTCTTC.

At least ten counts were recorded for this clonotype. The CDR3 DNA follows: TGTGCCAGCAGCTTTGGACTAGCGGGCAACTCCTACAATGAGCAGTTCTTC. The encoded protein is CASSFGLAGNSYNEQFF. This rearrangement joins TRBV11-1 to TRBJ2-1; TRBD2 agrees at 11 bases. This CDR3 region has 17 residues. From germline, CDR1 is SGHAT and CDR2 FQDESV (reference sequence). J gave up 0 bases and V 3 bases, and 4 bases lay outside the gene matches.

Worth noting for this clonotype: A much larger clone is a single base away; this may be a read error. CDR3 amino acids: CASSQVKMLWNYGYAF. CDR3 DNA sequence: TGCGCCAGCAGCCAAGTCAAGATGCTCTGGAACTATGGCTACGCCTTC. The chain combines TRBV4-3 with TRBJ1-2; no clear D. The V gene's germline CDR1 is LGHNA and CDR2 YSLEER. This CDR3 region has 16 residues.

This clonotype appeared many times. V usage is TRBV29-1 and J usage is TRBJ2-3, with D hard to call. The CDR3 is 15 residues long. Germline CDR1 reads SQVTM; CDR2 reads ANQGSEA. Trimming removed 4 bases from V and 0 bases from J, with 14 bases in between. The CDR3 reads CSVAGLGLSTDTQYF. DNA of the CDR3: TGCAGCGTTGCTGGGTTAGGCCTTAGCACAGATACGCAGTATTTT.

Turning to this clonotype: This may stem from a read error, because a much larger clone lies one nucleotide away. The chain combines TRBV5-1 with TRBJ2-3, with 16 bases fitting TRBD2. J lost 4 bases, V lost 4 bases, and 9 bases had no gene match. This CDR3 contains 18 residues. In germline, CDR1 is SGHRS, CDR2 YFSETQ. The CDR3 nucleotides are TGCGCCAGCAGCCATAATCCGGGACTAGCGGGAGGGGCAGATACGCAGTATTTT. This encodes CASSHNPGLAGGADTQYF.

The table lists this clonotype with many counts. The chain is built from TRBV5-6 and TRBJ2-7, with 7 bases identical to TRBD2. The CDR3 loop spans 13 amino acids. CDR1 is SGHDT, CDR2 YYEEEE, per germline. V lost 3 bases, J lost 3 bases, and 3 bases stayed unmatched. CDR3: CASSSRENYEQYF. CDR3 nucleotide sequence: TGTGCCAGCAGCTCGCGGGAGAACTACGAGCAGTACTTC.

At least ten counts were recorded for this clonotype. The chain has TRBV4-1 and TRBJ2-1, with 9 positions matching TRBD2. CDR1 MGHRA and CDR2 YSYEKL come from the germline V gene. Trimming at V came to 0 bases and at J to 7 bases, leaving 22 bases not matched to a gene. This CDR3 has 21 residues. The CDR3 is CASSQEAWQRSATSGWNEQFF. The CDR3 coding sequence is TGCGCCAGCAGCCAAGAAGCGTGGCAGCGGAGTGCGACTAGCGGTTGGAATGAGCAGTTCTTC.